These T cell receptor beta chains were read from a single sample in a study of T cell responses to AZD1222 COVID-19 vaccine. The method was immunoSEQ multiplex PCR; TCRdb's version includes in-frame clones alone and lacks a portion of them. The sample holds around 120,000 clones, 85% to 95% seen once. Specimen: peripheral blood, collected 28 days after the second AZD1222 dose. The receptors come from an adult who received the AZD1222 COVID-19 vaccine. Both conserved end residues are part of each CDR3. Each record gives: V gene, CDR3 protein.

TRBV6-5 CASRMAGRDEQFF
TRBV5-1 CASSSLGTGENTGELFF
TRBV5-4 CASSFLAGGRPQYF
TRBV7-9 CASSNPLRETQYF
TRBV5-1 CASSPAGGATNEKLFF
TRBV14 CASSHITAQETQYF
TRBV6-5 CASGLMKETQYF
TRBV27 CASARDTITPLHF
TRBV29-1 CSVVYRYEQYF
TRBV4-2 CASSLEGGRSYEQYF
TRBV19 CASSTLGQGFYQPQHF
TRBV6-6 CASSREMNTEAFF
TRBV6-6 CASRDPGTGPFYGYTF
TRBV4-3 CASSQVGGSYNEQFF
TRBV4-3 CASSQGTSGYQETQYF
TRBV29-1 CSVERGRSSYNEQFF
TRBV7-8 CASSTDRGRNQPQHF
TRBV3-1/TRBV3-2 CASSTRRGVPDTQYF
TRBV19 CASSRQGREKLFF
TRBV2 CAVHRDRERGTNEKLFF
TRBV11-2 CASSLSGGRETQYF
TRBV29-1 CSVVNRPYEQYF
TRBV5-1 CASSLNPSGESSYEQYF
TRBV6-5 CASRVQGAGEAFF
TRBV9 CASSVGHYGTYEQYF
TRBV7-9 CASSPLVASLSYEQYF
TRBV7-2 CASTNDQGNQPQHF
TRBV11-3 CASSPGLAGGQVTGELFF
TRBV18 CASSPPPQETQYF
TRBV6-5 CASRGVSLGDGYTF
TRBV4-3 CASSQRGLAGPSYNEQFF
TRBV7-8 CASSFRDRAVNEQFF
TRBV7-9 CASSSAFLRGSHGYTF
TRBV9 CASSEGLAGGLAVGTDTQYF
TRBV6-5 CASSASQGRADTQYF
TRBV6-1 CASSEVRDRGWYEQFF
TRBV9 CASSPRDKANTGELFF
TRBV5-1 CASSSLPGGAEKLFF
TRBV5-6 CASSHPVGGTEAFF
TRBV7-2 CASSTATGYNEQFF
TRBV6-6 CASSYPGQGNTEAFF